This T cell receptor (beta chain) comes out of a study of cytomegalovirus exposure and HLA in healthy donors. PCR involved 60 Vbeta and 13 Jbeta primers. The protocol was immunoSEQ multiplex PCR, while the TCRdb copy is restricted to in-frame clones and leaves out a portion. The table includes 110,000 to 150,000 clones, over 70% detected once. CDR1 SGHNT and CDR2 YYREEE come from the germline V gene (reference sequence). The CDR3 spans 16 residues. V shed 4 bases and J shed 0 bases, with 13 bases lying between them. In its sample, this clone was seen once. V is TRBV5-4 and J is TRBJ1-4; D might be TRBD1 (5 bases). The sample taken for sequencing was PBMCs. This TCR derives from a man in his forties or fifties in good health and CMV-seronegative. Written as DNA, the CDR3 is TGTGCCAGCAGCACAGGACGGCTGTCAACTAATGAAAAACTGTTTTTT. It encodes CASSTGRLSTNEKLFF.